This T cell receptor (beta chain) was found in a study of cytomegalovirus exposure and HLA in healthy donors. General study points: Within an earlier analysis, most TCR beta V segments proved productive either about 87% or about 30% of the time.

CDR3 length: 19 residues. V lost 1 base to trimming and J lost 2 bases, with 22 bases between them. The germline V gene encodes CDR1 SGHTA and CDR2 FQGNSA. With regard to this clone: No antigen is known for it.

PCR used 60 Vbeta primers and 13 Jbeta primers. Clones were read by immunoSEQ multiplex PCR, and TCRdb kept only the in-frame ones, dropping some. Its listing shows about 210,000 clones. The receptor was derived from a woman in her 30s in good health and CMV-seropositive. The J gene is TRBJ2-3, the V gene TRBV7-2; D may be TRBD2 (6 bases). The source material was PBMCs. The CDR3 DNA is TGTGCCAGCAGCTTAGTGTCCTTGGCGGCGCGGGAAAACACAGATACGCAGTATTTT. Translated, it gives CASSLVSLAARENTDTQYF.